Listed below are T cell receptor beta chains from one sample, sequenced in a study of vaccination and CD4 T cells after COVID-19. TCRdb reanalysed the PCR reads using MiXCR and keeps one entry per CDR3 protein. This table holds approximately 20,000 distinct CDR3 sequences, about 60% found once. The specimen was CD4+ T cells from blood, collected before SARS-CoV-2 vaccination. These receptors all stem from a human donor who had recovered from COVID-19. Both conserved end residues are part of each CDR3. The D gene is left open where the match is weak. Only some rows state a clone size, as once, few, many or a class for expanded clones.

TRBJ2-3	NA	NA	TRBV20-1	CSAYKGTDTQYF	TGCAGTGCGTATAAAGGCACAGATACGCAGTATTTT
TRBJ2-3	once	TRBD2	TRBV20-1	CSARGLAGVKSDTQYF	TGCAGTGCTAGGGGACTAGCGGGAGTTAAGTCAGATACGCAGTATTTT
TRBJ2-2	once	TRBD2	TRBV20-1	CSARNPRLAGQGELFF	TGCAGTGCTAGGAACCCGAGACTAGCGGGCCAGGGGGAGCTGTTTTTT
TRBJ2-2	NA	TRBD2	TRBV27	CASSHKTGLGSTGELFF	TGTGCCAGCAGTCACAAAACGGGACTAGGGAGCACCGGGGAGCTGTTTTTT
TRBJ2-3	NA	TRBD2	TRBV6-1	CASSSGLAGADTQYF	TGTGCCAGCAGTAGCGGACTAGCGGGAGCGGATACGCAGTATTTT
TRBJ2-1	few	TRBD2	TRBV29-1	CSVPNPSGRSYNEQFF	TGCAGCGTCCCAAACCCTAGCGGGAGGTCCTACAATGAGCAGTTCTTC
TRBJ2-2	few	NA	TRBV6-5	CASSYSTRANTGELFF	TGTGCCAGCAGTTACTCGACTCGCGCCAACACCGGGGAGCTGTTTTTT
TRBJ2-7	NA	TRBD2	TRBV7-8	CASSLVPSGRPYEQYF	TGTGCCAGCAGCTTAGTTCCTAGCGGGAGGCCCTACGAGCAGTACTTC
TRBJ1-2	NA	NA	TRBV28	CASSPWGGRGYGYTF	TGTGCCAGCAGCCCTTGGGGGGGCAGGGGCTATGGCTACACCTTC
TRBJ2-3	NA	NA	TRBV7-3	CASSLTGGTDTQYF	TGTGCCAGCAGCTTAACAGGGGGCACAGATACGCAGTATTTT
TRBJ1-6	once	TRBD1	TRBV6-2/TRBV6-3	CASSYSDRGSSPLHF	TGTGCCAGCAGTTACTCAGACAGGGGGTCTTCACCCCTCCACTTT